This T cell receptor (beta chain) was documented in a study of T-cell reconstitution after alpha-beta-depleted transplantation in children. Broader study findings: Several hundred expanded graft clones reportedly were the source of alpha-beta T cells about two months after transplant. Newly produced T cells mostly accounted for T-cell counts and diversity one year post-transplant. Some patients owed their high day-60 TCRbeta diversity to surviving recipient T cells and thymic progenitors.

This clonotype was counted between two and nine times. Its antigen is as yet unknown. This sample's TCRbeta library carried unique molecular identifier barcodes. Using its own MiXCR run on the PCR reads, TCRdb lists one record per CDR3 protein. The sample lists some 140,000 distinct CDR3 sequences; 8% to 10% were seen once. The clonotype was recovered from a girl in the first two years of life who had a stem cell transplant for combined immunodeficiency, so the T cells may come from the graft donor. The specimen was PBMCs, mostly from graft donor cells, collected 180 days after TCRalphabeta/CD19-depleted stem cell transplant.

CDR3 protein: CSAGTKGAQYF. In nucleotides, the CDR3 is TGCAGTGCCGGGACAAAAGGGGCGCAGTATTTT. V gene TRBV20-1 combines with J gene TRBJ2-3; tentative D call: TRBD1 (6 bases). Trimming cost V 6 bases and J 10 bases, with 14 bases left between them. Germline loops: CDR1 DFQATT, CDR2 SNEGSKA (reference sequence). CDR3 length equals 11 residues.